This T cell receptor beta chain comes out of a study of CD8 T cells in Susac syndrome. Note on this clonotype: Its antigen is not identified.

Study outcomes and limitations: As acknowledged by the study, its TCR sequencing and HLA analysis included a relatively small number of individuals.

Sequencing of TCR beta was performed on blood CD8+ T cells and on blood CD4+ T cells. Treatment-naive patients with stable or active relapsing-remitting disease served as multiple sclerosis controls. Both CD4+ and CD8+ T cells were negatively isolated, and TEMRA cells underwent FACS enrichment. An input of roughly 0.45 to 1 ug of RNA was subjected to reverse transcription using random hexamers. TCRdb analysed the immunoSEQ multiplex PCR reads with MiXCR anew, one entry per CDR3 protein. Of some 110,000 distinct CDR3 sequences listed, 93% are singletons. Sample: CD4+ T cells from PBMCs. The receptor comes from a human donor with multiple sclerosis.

For the CDR3, the DNA is TGCAGTGCTAGAGAACACACCGACCGGGACAGAAATTCACCCCTCCACTTT. This sequence encodes CSAREHTDRDRNSPLHF. This chain uses TRBV20-1 with TRBJ1-6, with 7 bases fitting TRBD1. Trimming cost V 0 bases and J 7 bases; bases outside gene matches: 12. The V gene's germline CDR1 is DFQATT and CDR2 SNEGSKA (reference sequence). CDR3 length: 17 amino acids.